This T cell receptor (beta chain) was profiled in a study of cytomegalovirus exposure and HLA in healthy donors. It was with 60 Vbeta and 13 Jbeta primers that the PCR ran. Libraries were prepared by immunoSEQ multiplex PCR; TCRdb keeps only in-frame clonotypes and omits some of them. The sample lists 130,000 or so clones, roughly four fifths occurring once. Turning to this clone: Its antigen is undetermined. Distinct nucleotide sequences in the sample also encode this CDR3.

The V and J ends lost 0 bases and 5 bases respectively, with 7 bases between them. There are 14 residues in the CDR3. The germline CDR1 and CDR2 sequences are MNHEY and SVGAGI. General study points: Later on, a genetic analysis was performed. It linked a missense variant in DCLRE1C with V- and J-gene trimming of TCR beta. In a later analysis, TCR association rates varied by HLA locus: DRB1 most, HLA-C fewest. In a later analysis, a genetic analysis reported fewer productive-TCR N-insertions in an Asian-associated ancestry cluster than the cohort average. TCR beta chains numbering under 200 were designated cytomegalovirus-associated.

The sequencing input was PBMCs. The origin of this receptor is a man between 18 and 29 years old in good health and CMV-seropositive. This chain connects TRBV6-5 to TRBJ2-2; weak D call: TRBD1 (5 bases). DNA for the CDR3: TGTGCCAGCAGTTACTCGCAGGGAACCGGGGAGCTGTTTTTT. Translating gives CASSYSQGTGELFF.